Below are 30 T cell receptor beta chains sequenced from a single sample in a study of blood T cell repertoires in COVID-19. TCRdb keeps only in-frame clones here, not all; method: immunoSEQ multiplex PCR. The sample holds around 180,000 clones, roughly 88% seen once. Sample: peripheral blood. The receptors derive from a woman aged 30 to 39 with acute or convalescent COVID-19.

The rearrangement uses TRBV5-5 and TRBJ2-7; D remains ambiguous. Germline lookup yields CDR1 SGHKS and CDR2 YYEKEE (reference sequence). CDR3 length: 16 residues. Trimming left V 4 bases short and J 2 bases short, with 19 bases between. This CDR3 is CASSRTHPEAAYEQYF. In DNA, the CDR3 is TGTGCCAGCAGCCGTACACACCCCGAGGCGGCCTACGAGCAGTACTTC.

This clone was seen once. A read error may produce the germline difference seen at one junction end. This chain links TRBV6-1 with TRBJ2-1, with D perhaps TRBD1 (5 bases). Germline V lookup: CDR1 MNHNS, CDR2 SASEGT. This CDR3 is 13 amino acids long. The CDR3 spells CASGEDTGLEQFF. Here the CDR3 DNA reads TGTGCCAGCGGTGAGGACACAGGTCTTGAGCAGTTCTTC.

This clone appeared a single time. V and J are TRBV29-1 and TRBJ2-7; TRBD1 agrees at 9 bases. The CDR3 extends over 16 amino acids. The germline CDR1 and CDR2 sequences are SQVTM and ANQGSEA. V shed 6 bases, J shed 6 bases, and the junction held 18 bases outside the gene matches. Here the CDR3 reads CSVPIGTGTSGVEQYF. The CDR3 DNA reads as TGCAGCGTGCCGATCGGGACAGGGACCTCCGGAGTCGAGCAGTACTTC.

This chain uses TRBV7-9 with TRBJ2-5, with TRBD1 matching over 7 bases. With V trimmed by 5 bases and J by 0 bases, 9 bases remained unmatched. Germline V gene sequence: CDR1 SEHNR, CDR2 FQNEAQ (reference sequence). The CDR3 covers 16 residues. CDR3 sequence reads: CASSRQGSIYQETQYF. The CDR3 DNA reads as TGTGCCAGCAGCCGACAGGGCAGTATTTACCAAGAGACCCAGTACTTC.

The chain combines TRBV28 with TRBJ1-4, with 8 bases lining up with TRBD1. The V and J ends lost 4 bases and 3 bases, in that order; junction bases with no gene match: 7. The length of the CDR3 is 16 residues. Germline CDR1 is MDHEN and CDR2 is SYDVKM. The CDR3, as DNA: TGTGCCAGCAGTTCGGACAGGGTACGATCTAATGAAAAACTGTTTTTT. Translated, it gives CASSSDRVRSNEKLFF.

A word on this clone: One end of the junction fails to match germline, which may point to a read error. The V call is TRBV29-1, the J call TRBJ2-4; D might be TRBD2 (5 bases). CDR1 is SQVTM and CDR2 is ANQGSEA in the germline V gene. The length of the CDR3 is 9 residues. The CDR3 DNA is TGCAGCGTTGATCCCGGAGGAGTTTTC. This encodes CSVDPGGVF.

The chain carries TRBV28 and TRBJ2-1; D is perhaps TRBD2 (6 bases). The germline CDR1 and CDR2 sequences are MDHEN and SYDVKM. CDR3 length equals 16 residues. Trimming pared 7 bases from V and 0 bases from J, leaving 16 bases between. CDR3 DNA sequence: TGTGCCAGCACGGGCGGGGTCCGGAGCTCCTACAATGAGCAGTTCTTC. Its protein product is CASTGGVRSSYNEQFF.

This sequence joins TRBV7-8 and TRBJ1-5; D gene ambiguous. Germline CDR1 reads SGHVS; CDR2 reads FQNEAQ. Trimming removed 5 bases at V and 5 bases at J, with 10 bases between. There are 13 residues in the CDR3. CDR3 in DNA: TGTGCCAGCAGCCGTAGCACCCATCAGCCCCAGCATTTT. This sequence encodes CASSRSTHQPQHF.

The chain has TRBV9 and TRBJ2-1, with a weak D call TRBD2 (5 bases). CDR1 and CDR2 (germline): SGDLS, YYNGEE. V was pared by 4 bases and J by 13 bases, with 15 bases between. The CDR3 loop spans 12 amino acids. In DNA form, the CDR3 reads TGTGCCAGCAGCCCCCGCGACTACCCACAGTTCTTC. It specifies CASSPRDYPQFF.

The V gene is TRBV14, the J gene TRBJ2-1; 7 bases align to TRBD2. This CDR3 spans 15 amino acids. The J segment lost 9 bases and the V segment lost 3 bases, leaving 11 bases of the junction unmatched. Germline V gives CDR1 SGHDN, CDR2 FVKESK. CDR3 in amino acids: CASSHPGGRIGEQFF. In DNA, the CDR3 is TGTGCCAGCAGCCACCCGGGAGGCCGGATAGGTGAGCAGTTCTTC.

V and J are TRBV7-9 and TRBJ2-3; D remains ambiguous. V was shortened by 5 bases and J by 3 bases, with 6 bases between the two germline ends. Germline loops: CDR1 SEHNR, CDR2 FQNEAQ (reference sequence). The CDR3 totals 12 residues. In nucleotides, the CDR3 is TGTGCCAGCAGCCCCGAGACAGATACGCAGTATTTT. It yields the protein CASSPETDTQYF.

The gene calls are TRBV7-9 and TRBJ1-2; TRBD1 might be the D (5 bases). The CDR3 sequence is 12 residues long. Germline CDR1 reads SEHNR; CDR2 reads FQNEAQ (reference sequence). Trimming removed 10 bases from V and 4 bases from J, with 13 bases in between. The CDR3 spells CATDRGTYGYTF. The CDR3 nucleotides read TGTGCCACAGATAGGGGTACCTATGGCTACACCTTC.

The chain is built from TRBV7-9 and TRBJ1-4; D is uncertain. V lost 5 bases, J lost 11 bases, and 15 bases lay in between. The CDR3 is made up of 13 amino acids. The V gene's germline CDR1 is SEHNR and CDR2 FQNEAQ (reference sequence). CDR3 sequence: CASSRFNGEKLFF. The CDR3, as DNA: TGTGCCAGCAGCCGTTTTAATGGGGAGAAACTGTTTTTT. The full variable domain, rest sourced from reference TRBV7-9 and TRBJ1-4, is DTGVSQNPRHKITKRGQNVTFRCDPISEHNRLYWYRQTLGQGPEFLTYFQNEAQLEKSRLLSDRFSAERPKGSFSTLEIQRTEQGDSAMYLCASSRFNGEKLFFGSGTQLSVL.

The J gene is TRBJ1-1, the V gene TRBV7-8, with D perhaps TRBD1 (5 bases). Germline assignment: CDR1 SGHVS and CDR2 FQNEAQ. The CDR3 covers 13 residues. Trimming stripped 6 bases from V and 11 bases from J, with 19 bases between. CDR3 nucleotide sequence: TGTGCCAGCAGACTCAGTGGGGCTCCTCTGGCTTTCTTT. Its protein is CASRLSGAPLAFF.

The rearrangement links TRBV7-8 to TRBJ1-6; D unresolved. Germline V gene lookup returns CDR1 SGHVS and CDR2 FQNEAQ. This CDR3 has 14 amino acids. Trimming took off 2 bases at V and 10 bases at J, with 12 bases between the two ends. CDR3: CASSLNQVVSPLHF. CDR3 bases: TGTGCCAGCAGCTTAAATCAGGTGGTCTCACCCCTCCACTTT.

The V and J genes are TRBV10-3 and TRBJ2-5; tentative D call: TRBD1 (5 bases). Between the trimmed V and J ends, which lost 0 bases and 3 bases, there was a span of 5 bases. This CDR3 is built from 13 residues. From germline, CDR1 is ENHRY and CDR2 SYGVKD. The CDR3 nucleotides read TGTGCCATCAGTGAGTCAGGGGAAGAGACCCAGTACTTC. It specifies CAISESGEETQYF.

The chain recombines TRBV19 with TRBJ2-1; TRBD1 matches 9 bases. J lost 4 bases, V lost 6 bases, and 16 bases had no gene match. Germline CDR1 reads LNHDA; CDR2 reads SQIVND (reference sequence). The CDR3 spans 18 residues. Written as DNA, the CDR3 is TGTGCCAGTAGGCCCTGGGACAGGGTAGGGGGGACTTACAATGAGCAGTTCTTC. Encoded protein: CASRPWDRVGGTYNEQFF.

This chain uses TRBV30 with TRBJ2-5, with 13 bases lining up with TRBD2. The V and J ends lost 3 bases and 7 bases, in that order; junction bases with no gene match: 8. CDR1 GTSNPN and CDR2 SVGIG come from the germline V gene (reference sequence). This CDR3 contains 15 residues. The DNA for the CDR3 is TGTGCCTGGAGGAGACTAGCGGGAGGTTTGGGGACCCAGTACTTC. It yields the protein CAWRRLAGGLGTQYF.

A few counts support this clone. This sequence joins TRBV2 and TRBJ1-5; 8 bases align to TRBD1. Unmatched junction bases numbered 6, after V lost 8 bases and J lost 6 bases. CDR3 length: 13 residues. Germline V gene lookup returns CDR1 SNHLY and CDR2 FYNNEI. Here the CDR3 DNA reads TGTGCCAGCGGGGACAGGTTAGGTCAGCCCCAGCATTTT. Its translation: CASGDRLGQPQHF.

V gene TRBV5-4 combines with J gene TRBJ1-1; D unresolved. The germline V and J ends were trimmed by 0 bases and 3 bases, with 6 bases remaining between them. The germline gives CDR1 SGHNT, CDR2 YYREEE (reference sequence). The CDR3 runs to 13 residues. The CDR3 region has the DNA TGTGCCAGCAGCTTGGCCGGGGACACTGAAGCTTTCTTT. It yields the protein CASSLAGDTEAFF.

This chain uses TRBV5-4 with TRBJ1-1, with D hard to call. The germline V gene encodes CDR1 SGHNT and CDR2 YYREEE (reference sequence). The CDR3 loop spans 14 amino acids. Between the trimmed V and J ends, which lost 4 bases and 1 base, there was a span of 11 bases. CDR3 sequence (DNA): TGTGCCAGCAGCGTAAAACAGAGGAACACTGAAGCTTTCTTT. The encoded protein is CASSVKQRNTEAFF.

This rearrangement joins TRBV3-1 (or the pseudogene TRBV3-2) to TRBJ2-4; D might be TRBD2 (5 bases). The CDR3 has 18 residues. From germline, CDR1 is LGHDT and CDR2 YNNKEL (reference sequence). The V gene lost 0 bases and the J gene lost 3 bases, with 18 bases spanning the gap. CDR3: CASSQDFGPGAGKNIQYF. In DNA form, the CDR3 reads TGTGCCAGCAGCCAAGATTTCGGCCCGGGTGCGGGCAAAAACATTCAGTACTTC.

The CDR3 coding sequence is TGTGCCAGCAGTTTAACCGCGGGAGCGGGCAATGAGCAGTTCTTC. This translates into CASSLTAGAGNEQFF. V usage is TRBV27 and J usage is TRBJ2-1; TRBD2 aligns across 7 bases. CDR3 length: 15 amino acids. Germline assignment: CDR1 MNHEY and CDR2 SMNVEV (reference sequence). V lost 2 bases and J lost 6; bases outside the gene matches: 7.

This chain connects TRBV5-1 to TRBJ2-2; D perhaps matches TRBD1 (5 bases). The CDR3 is 15 residues long. Germline V gene data show CDR1 as SGHRS and CDR2 as YFSETQ. The V and J ends lost 2 bases and 0 bases respectively, with 8 bases between them. CDR3 nucleotides: TGCGCCAGCAGCTTAGGGGCGGCGAACACCGGGGAGCTGTTTTTT. Residues: CASSLGAANTGELFF.

This sequence joins TRBV4-1 and TRBJ1-2; 7 bases are a match to TRBD1. The CDR3 sequence is 15 residues long. Germline values: CDR1 MGHRA, CDR2 YSYEKL. With V trimmed by 0 bases and J by 5 bases, 6 bases remained unmatched. The CDR3, as DNA: TGCGCCAGCAGCCAAGATGAGGGGGCCAAGTATGGCTACACCTTC. Protein product: CASSQDEGAKYGYTF.

This clone was detected once. The chain is built from TRBV6-5 and TRBJ2-1; 9 bases align to TRBD1. This CDR3 is built from 13 residues. Germline V CDR1 and CDR2: MNHEY, SVGAGI. With 6 bases clipped from V and 15 bases from J, the junction kept 12 bases outside the gene matches. The CDR3 here is CASRAYRGPLPFF. DNA for the CDR3: TGTGCCAGCAGAGCATACAGGGGGCCGCTCCCGTTCTTC.

The V and J genes are TRBV2 and TRBJ2-2; 12 nucleotides align to TRBD1. The CDR3 runs to 16 residues. Germline V CDR1 and CDR2: SNHLY, FYNNEI. The V gene end was trimmed by 6 bases and the J gene end by 4 bases; junction bases not matched to a gene: 6. The CDR3 region has the DNA TGTGCCAGCAGAGCGGGACAGGGGGCGACCACCGGGGAGCTGTTTTTT. Encoded protein: CASRAGQGATTGELFF.

V and J are TRBV11-3 and TRBJ1-3, with D possibly TRBD1 on 6 matching bases. V was trimmed by 5 bases and J by 0 bases, leaving 23 bases between them. Germline-derived CDR1 and CDR2 are SGHNT and YENEEA. This CDR3 has 19 amino acids. In DNA form, the CDR3 reads TGTGCCAGCAGCCAAGGATACGGGACAAGTCTTCCCTCTGGAAACACCATATATTTT. Translation: CASSQGYGTSLPSGNTIYF. The full variable domain, its missing parts supplied by reference TRBV11-3 and TRBJ1-3, is EAGVVQSPRYKIIEKKQPVAFWCNPISGHNTLYWYLQNLGQGPELLIRYENEEAVDDSQLPKDRFSAERLKGVDSTLKIQPAELGDSAVYLCASSQGYGTSLPSGNTIYFGEGSWLTVV.

The chain combines TRBV27 with TRBJ1-2; D ambiguous. V lost 3 bases, J lost 1 base, and 9 bases lay in between. The germline CDR1 and CDR2 sequences are MNHEY and SMNVEV (reference sequence). The CDR3 has 14 amino acids. The CDR3 bases are TGTGCCAGCAGTTTCCGACTTGGTAACTATGGCTACACCTTC. Encoded protein: CASSFRLGNYGYTF.

The chain joins TRBV3-1 (or the pseudogene TRBV3-2) to TRBJ2-7; D unclear. Trimming took off 3 bases at V and 0 bases at J, with 9 bases between the two ends. The CDR3 covers 14 residues. Germline CDR1 reads LGHDT; CDR2 reads YNNKEL (reference sequence). The CDR3 bases are TGTGCCAGCAGCCAGCAATTCAGCTCCTACGAGCAGTACTTC. Translated: CASSQQFSSYEQYF.